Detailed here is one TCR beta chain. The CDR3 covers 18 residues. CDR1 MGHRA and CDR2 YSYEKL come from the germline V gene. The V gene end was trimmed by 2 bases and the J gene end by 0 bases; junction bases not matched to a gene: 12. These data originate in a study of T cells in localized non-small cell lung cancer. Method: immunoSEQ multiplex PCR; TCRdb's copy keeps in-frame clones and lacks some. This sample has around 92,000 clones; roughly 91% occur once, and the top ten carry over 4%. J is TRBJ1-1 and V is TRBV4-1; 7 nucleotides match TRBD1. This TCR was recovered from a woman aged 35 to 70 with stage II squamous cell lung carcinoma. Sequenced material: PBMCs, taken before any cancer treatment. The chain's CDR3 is CASSQTARGQQMNTEAFF. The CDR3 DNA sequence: TGCGCCAGCAGCCAAACCGCGAGGGGACAGCAAATGAACACTGAAGCTTTCTTT.